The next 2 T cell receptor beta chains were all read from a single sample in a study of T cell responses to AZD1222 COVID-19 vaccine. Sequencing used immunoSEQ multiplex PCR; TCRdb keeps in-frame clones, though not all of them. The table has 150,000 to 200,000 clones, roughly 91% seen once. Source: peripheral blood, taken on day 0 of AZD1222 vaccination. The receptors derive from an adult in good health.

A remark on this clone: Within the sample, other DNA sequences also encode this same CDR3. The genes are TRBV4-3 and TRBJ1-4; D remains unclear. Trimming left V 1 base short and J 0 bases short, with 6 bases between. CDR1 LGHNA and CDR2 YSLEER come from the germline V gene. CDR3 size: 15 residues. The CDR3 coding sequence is TGCGCCAGCAGCCAAGGGACTTCAACTAATGAAAAACTGTTTTTT. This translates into CASSQGTSTNEKLFF.

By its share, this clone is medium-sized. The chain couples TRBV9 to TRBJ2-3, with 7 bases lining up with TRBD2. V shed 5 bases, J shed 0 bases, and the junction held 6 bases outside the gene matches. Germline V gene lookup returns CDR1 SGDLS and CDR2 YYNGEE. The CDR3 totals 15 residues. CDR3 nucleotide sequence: TGTGCCAGCAGTGAGAGCGGGGTTAGCACAGATACGCAGTATTTT. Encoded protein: CASSESGVSTDTQYF. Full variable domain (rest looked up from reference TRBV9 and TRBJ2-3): DSGVTQTPKHLITATGQRVTLRCSPRSGDLSVYWYQQSLDQGLQFLIQYYNGEERAKGNILERFSAQQFPDLHSELNLSSLELGDSALYFCASSESGVSTDTQYFGPGTRLTVL.